This TCR beta chain came from a study of beta chain features in type 1 diabetes. The J segment lost 4 bases and the V segment lost 8 bases, leaving 10 bases of the junction unmatched. This CDR3 is built from 15 residues. Looked up from germline, CDR1 is MNHEY and CDR2 is SVGAGI. Study conclusions and caveats: Insertions at VDJ junctions were less frequent in type 1 diabetes patients. These patients also deleted more nucleotides at the same junctions. Moderately but significantly shorter TCRB CDR3s were found in Type 1 diabetes patients in all four CD4+ subsets. For patients, the naive, central memory and Treg TCRB repertoires appeared more alike than for healthy donors.

As every portion of the isolated RNA was reverse transcribed, the sequencing read expressed TCRB transcripts. Measured with immunoSEQ multiplex PCR; TCRdb has only the in-frame clones, and not every one. The profile shows more than 250,000 clones, 14% of them singletons. This clone showed up just a few times. Its antigen remains unidentified. The TCR sequence derives from a man aged 25 to 45 with type 1 diabetes. Sequenced input: naive CD4+ T cells from blood. This sequence joins TRBV6-5 and TRBJ1-2; TRBD1 agrees at 10 bases. The CDR3 protein is CASGQRDRGPYGYTF. Here the CDR3 DNA reads TGTGCCAGCGGCCAAAGGGACAGGGGCCCCTATGGCTACACCTTC.